This T cell receptor beta chain derives from a study of blood T cell repertoires in COVID-19. This CDR3 has 16 residues. Germline V gene lookup returns CDR1 SGHRS and CDR2 YFSETQ. Trimming shortened V by 1 base and J by 8 bases, and 18 bases separated the two germline ends. Produced via immunoSEQ multiplex PCR; TCRdb's table is partial and in-frame only. The sample lists approximately 250,000 clones; less than 95% were seen once. Sequences were obtained from PBMCs or T cells enriched from blood (not recorded which). The TCR was taken from a man in his forties or fifties who had been exposed to COVID-19. V and J are TRBV5-1 and TRBJ2-2, with D possibly TRBD1 on 5 matching bases. CDR3 in DNA: TGCGCCAGCAGCTTGAATCTAGGGGCAGGGTCTGGGGAGCTGTTTTTT. Its translation: CASSLNLGAGSGELFF.